This TCR beta chain was obtained from a study of CD8 T cells in ankylosing spondylitis (dated by TCRdb to between 2016 and 2019). Background for the entire study: The study set out to find disease-linked TCR variants by profiling T cell receptor beta repertoires in ankylosing spondylitis patients and healthy donors. Peripheral blood was sampled, and synovial fluid was additionally collected from ankylosing spondylitis patients. The whole study cohort included over a hundred healthy donors and around 24 ankylosing spondylitis patients. Study-level results and caveats: In peripheral blood, the disease-linked clones were found at relatively low frequencies and had a CD8+ phenotype. Some TCR beta motif variants had previously been reported in synovial fluid and blood of reactive arthritis patients, which suggested common disease-initiation mechanisms. A TCR beta motif made up of several highly homologous amino acid variants appeared to be characteristic of blood from ankylosing spondylitis patients. According to the report, matched synovial fluid samples from ankylosing spondylitis patients were significantly enriched for the disease-linked clones.

Instrument used: Illumina HiSeq 2500. Quantitative 5'-RACE with molecular barcodes was the method used to prepare the TCR beta libraries. Per the original workflow: To identify disease-linked TCR variants, a new computational method was used, one built on a probabilistic model of VDJ rearrangement. In-frame beta chains were kept once TCRdb had trimmed the public reads at Q25 with fastp and called clones with MiXCR. Duplicate CDR3 protein sequences are folded into a single record with the most common DNA and genes. The V and J calls reflect TCRdb's pipeline rather than the authors' work. The sample data list hundreds of thousands of distinct CDR3 sequences, and approximately 12% of these were observed just once. Approximately 0.51% of the sample goes to the ten largest clones. As encoded in the germline V gene, CDR1 is SGHTA while CDR2 is FQGNSA. Trimming at the junction amounts to 2 bases on V and 1 base on J, and the germline ends lie 12 bases apart. The CDR3, cysteine through phenylalanine, is 15 amino acids long. Just the 45-base CDR3 DNA is kept, in frame starting at base 1.

There are a few counts of this clonotype. Its specific antigen is unknown. Base qualities are not provided; no much larger clone lies one nucleotide away. The chain is encoded by TRBV7-2 joined to TRBJ2-7, with TRBD2 as a weak D call on 5 bases. Sequenced material: blood, either unsorted or a sorted T cell fraction (not recorded which). This clonotype was obtained from a male donor with ankylosing spondylitis. The nucleotide sequence is TGTGCCAGCAGCTTATTGGGAGTAAGTTCCTACGAGCAGTACTTC. Translated, this gives CASSLLGVSSYEQYF.